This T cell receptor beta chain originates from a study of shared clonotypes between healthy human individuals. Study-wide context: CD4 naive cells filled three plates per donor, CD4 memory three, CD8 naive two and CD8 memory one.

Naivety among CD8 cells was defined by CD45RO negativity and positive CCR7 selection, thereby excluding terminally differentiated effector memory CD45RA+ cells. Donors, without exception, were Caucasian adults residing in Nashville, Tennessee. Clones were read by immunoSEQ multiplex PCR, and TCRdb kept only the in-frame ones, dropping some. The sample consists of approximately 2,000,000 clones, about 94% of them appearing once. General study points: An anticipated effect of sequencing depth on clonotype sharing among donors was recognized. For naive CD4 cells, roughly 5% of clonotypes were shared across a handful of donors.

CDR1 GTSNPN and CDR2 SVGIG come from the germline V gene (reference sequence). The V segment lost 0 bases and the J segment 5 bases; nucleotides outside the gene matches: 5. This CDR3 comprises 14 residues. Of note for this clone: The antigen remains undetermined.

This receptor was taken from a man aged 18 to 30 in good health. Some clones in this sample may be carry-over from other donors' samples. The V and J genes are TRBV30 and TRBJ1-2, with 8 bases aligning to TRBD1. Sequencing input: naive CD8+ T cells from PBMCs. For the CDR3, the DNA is TGTGCCTGGAGTGTACGGACAGGGAGGTATGGCTACACCTTC. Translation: CAWSVRTGRYGYTF.